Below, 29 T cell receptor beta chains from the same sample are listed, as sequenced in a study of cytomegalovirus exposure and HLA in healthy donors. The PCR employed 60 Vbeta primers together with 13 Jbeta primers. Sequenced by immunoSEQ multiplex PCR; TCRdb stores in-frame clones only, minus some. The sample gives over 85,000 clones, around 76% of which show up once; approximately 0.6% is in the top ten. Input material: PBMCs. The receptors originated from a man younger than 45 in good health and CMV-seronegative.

The CDR3 nucleotides read TGCAGCGTTGAAGCCAATATGGATCGGGACTATGGCTACACCTTC. It translates to CSVEANMDRDYGYTF. This rearrangement joins TRBV29-1 to TRBJ1-2; D remains ambiguous. V was shortened by 1 base and J by 3 bases, with 15 bases between the two germline ends. There are 15 residues in the CDR3. Germline V gene data show CDR1 as SQVTM and CDR2 as ANQGSEA.

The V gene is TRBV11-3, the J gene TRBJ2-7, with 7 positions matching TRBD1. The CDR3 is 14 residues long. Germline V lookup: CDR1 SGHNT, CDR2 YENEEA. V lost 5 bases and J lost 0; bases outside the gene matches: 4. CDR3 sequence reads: CASSPRDSSYEQYV. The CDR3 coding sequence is TGTGCCAGCAGCCCCCGGGACAGCTCCTACGAGCAGTACGTC.

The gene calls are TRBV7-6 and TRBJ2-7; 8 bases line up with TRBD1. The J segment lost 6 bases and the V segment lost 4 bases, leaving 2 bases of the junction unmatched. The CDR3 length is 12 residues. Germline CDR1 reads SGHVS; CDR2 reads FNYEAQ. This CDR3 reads CASSSTGGEQYF. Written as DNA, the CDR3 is TGTGCCAGCAGCTCAACAGGGGGCGAGCAGTACTTC.

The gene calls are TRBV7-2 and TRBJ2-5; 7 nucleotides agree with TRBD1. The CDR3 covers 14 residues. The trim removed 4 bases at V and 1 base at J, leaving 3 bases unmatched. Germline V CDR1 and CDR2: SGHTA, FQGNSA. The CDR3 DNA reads TGTGCCAGCAGCTCACAGGGGAGCCAAGAGACCCAGTACTTC. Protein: CASSSQGSQETQYF. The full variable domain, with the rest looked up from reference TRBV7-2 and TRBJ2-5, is GAGVSQSPSNKVTEKGKDVELRCDPISGHTALYWYRQSLGQGLEFLIYFQGNSAPDKSGLPSDRFSAERTGGSVSTLTIQRTQQEDSAVYLCASSSQGSQETQYFGPGTRLLVL.

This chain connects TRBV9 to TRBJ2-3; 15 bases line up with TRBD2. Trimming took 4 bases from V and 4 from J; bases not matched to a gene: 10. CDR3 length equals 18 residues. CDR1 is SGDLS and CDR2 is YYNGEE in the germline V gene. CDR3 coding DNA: TGTGCCAGCAGCCCCAGGACTAGCGGGGGGGTTAGCGCAGATACGCAGTATTTT. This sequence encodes CASSPRTSGGVSADTQYF.

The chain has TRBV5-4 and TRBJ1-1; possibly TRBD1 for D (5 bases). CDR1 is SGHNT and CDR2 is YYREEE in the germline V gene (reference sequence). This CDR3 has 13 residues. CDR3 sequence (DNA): TGTGCTACAACCAGGGCCCTGAGGACTGAAGCTTTCTTT. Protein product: CATTRALRTEAFF. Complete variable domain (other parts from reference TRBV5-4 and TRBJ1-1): ETGVTQSPTHLIKTRGQQVTLRCSSQSGHNTVSWYQQALGQGPQFIFQYYREEENGRGNFPPRFSGLQFPNYSSELNVNALELDDSALYLCATTRALRTEAFFGQGTRLTVV.

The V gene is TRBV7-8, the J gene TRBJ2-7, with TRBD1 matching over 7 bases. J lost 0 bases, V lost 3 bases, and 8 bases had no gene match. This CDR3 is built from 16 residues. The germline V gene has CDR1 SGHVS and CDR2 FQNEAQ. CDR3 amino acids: CASSLSTGLDSYEQYV. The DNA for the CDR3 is TGTGCCAGCAGCTTGTCGACAGGGCTCGACTCCTACGAGCAGTACGTC.

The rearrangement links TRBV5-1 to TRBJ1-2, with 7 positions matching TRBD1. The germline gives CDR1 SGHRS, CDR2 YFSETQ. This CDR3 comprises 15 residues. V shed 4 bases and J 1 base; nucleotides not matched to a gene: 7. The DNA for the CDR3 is TGCGCCAGCAGCCAGACCGGGGACAGTAACTATGGCTACACCTTC. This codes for CASSQTGDSNYGYTF.

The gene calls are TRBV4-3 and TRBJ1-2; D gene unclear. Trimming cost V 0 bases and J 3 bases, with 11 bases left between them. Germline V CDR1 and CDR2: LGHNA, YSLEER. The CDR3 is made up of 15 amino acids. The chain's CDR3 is CASSQDFGSDYGYTF. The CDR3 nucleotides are TGCGCCAGCAGCCAAGATTTTGGGAGTGACTATGGCTACACCTTC.

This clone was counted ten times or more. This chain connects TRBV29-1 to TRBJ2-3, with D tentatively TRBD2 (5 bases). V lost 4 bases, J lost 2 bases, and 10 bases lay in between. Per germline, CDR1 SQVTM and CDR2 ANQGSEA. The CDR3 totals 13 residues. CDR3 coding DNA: TGCAGCGTTGTGAGGCTAGCCACAGATACGCAGTATTTT. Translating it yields CSVVRLATDTQYF.

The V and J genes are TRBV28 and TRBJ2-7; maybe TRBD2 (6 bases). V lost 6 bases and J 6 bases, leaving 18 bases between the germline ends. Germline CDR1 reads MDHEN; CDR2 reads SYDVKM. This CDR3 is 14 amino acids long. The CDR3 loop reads CASSISGDVGEQYV. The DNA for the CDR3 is TGTGCCAGCAGCATTTCGGGGGACGTAGGCGAGCAGTACGTC.

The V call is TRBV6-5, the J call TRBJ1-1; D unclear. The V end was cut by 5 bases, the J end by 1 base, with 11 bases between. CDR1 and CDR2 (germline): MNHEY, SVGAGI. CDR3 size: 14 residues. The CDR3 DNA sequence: TGTGCCAGCAGTCACGAGCTCCAGAACACTGAAGCTTTCTTT. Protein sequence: CASSHELQNTEAFF.

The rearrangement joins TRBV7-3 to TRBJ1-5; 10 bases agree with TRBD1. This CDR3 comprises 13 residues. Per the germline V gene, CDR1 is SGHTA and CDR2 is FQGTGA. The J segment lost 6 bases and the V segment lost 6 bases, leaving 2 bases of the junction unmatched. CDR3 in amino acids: CASSWDRGQPQHF. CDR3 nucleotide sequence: TGTGCCAGCAGTTGGGACAGGGGTCAGCCCCAGCATTTT.

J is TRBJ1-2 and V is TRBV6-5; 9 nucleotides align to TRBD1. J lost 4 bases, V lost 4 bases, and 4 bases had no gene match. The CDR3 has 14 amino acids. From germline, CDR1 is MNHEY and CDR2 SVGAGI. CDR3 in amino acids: CASSSGQGPYGYTF. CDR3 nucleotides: TGTGCCAGCAGTTCCGGACAGGGGCCCTATGGCTACACCTTC.

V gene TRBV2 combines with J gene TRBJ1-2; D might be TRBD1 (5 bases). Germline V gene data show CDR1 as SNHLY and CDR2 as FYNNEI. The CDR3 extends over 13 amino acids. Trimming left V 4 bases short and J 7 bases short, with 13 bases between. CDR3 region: CASSVAGVGGYTF. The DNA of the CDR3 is TGTGCCAGCAGTGTGGCGGGGGTCGGTGGCTACACCTTC.

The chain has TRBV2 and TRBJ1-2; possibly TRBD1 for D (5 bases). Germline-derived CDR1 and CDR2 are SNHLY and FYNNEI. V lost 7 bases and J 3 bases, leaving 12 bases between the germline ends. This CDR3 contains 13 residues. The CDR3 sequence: CASTGRQYYGYTF. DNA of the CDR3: TGTGCCAGCACAGGGCGTCAGTACTATGGCTACACCTTC.

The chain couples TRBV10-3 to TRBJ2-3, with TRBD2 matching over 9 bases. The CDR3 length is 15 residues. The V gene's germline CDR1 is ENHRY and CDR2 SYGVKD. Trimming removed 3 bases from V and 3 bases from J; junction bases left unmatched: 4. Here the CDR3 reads CAISEGREGTDTQYF. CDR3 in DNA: TGTGCCATCAGTGAAGGGCGGGAGGGAACAGATACGCAGTATTTT.

The CDR3 spells CASGTVSPAEAFF. CDR3 in DNA: TGTGCCAGCGGGACAGTGAGTCCTGCTGAAGCTTTCTTT. The chain recombines TRBV5-4 with TRBJ1-1; the match to TRBD1 covers 7 bases. After removal of 7 bases from V and 6 bases from J, the junction contained 9 bases not matched to a gene. This CDR3 has 13 amino acids. Germline loops: CDR1 SGHNT, CDR2 YYREEE (reference sequence).

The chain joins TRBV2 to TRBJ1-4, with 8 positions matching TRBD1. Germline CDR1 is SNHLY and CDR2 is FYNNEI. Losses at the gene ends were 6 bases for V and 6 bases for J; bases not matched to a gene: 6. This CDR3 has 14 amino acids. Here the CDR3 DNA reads TGTGCCAGCAGGAAGACAGGGGTCCATGAAAAACTGTTTTTT. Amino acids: CASRKTGVHEKLFF. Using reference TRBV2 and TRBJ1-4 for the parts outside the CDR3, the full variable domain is EPEVTQTPSHQVTQMGQEVILRCVPISNHLYFYWYRQILGQKVEFLVSFYNNEISEKSEIFDDQFSVERPDGSNFTLKIRSTKLEDSAMYFCASRKTGVHEKLFFGSGTQLSVL.

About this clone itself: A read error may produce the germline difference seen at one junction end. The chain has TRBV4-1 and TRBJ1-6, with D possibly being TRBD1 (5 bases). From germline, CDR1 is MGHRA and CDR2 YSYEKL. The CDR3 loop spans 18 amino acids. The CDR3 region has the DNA TGCGCCGGCAGCCAAGCCCCAGGGAACGCGGGGTATAATTCACCCCTCCACTTT. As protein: CAGSQAPGNAGYNSPLHF.

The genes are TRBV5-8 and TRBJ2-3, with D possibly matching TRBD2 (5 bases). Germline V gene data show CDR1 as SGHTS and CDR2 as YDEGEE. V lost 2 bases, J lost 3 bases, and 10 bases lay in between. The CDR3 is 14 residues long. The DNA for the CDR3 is TGTGCCAGCAGCTTACCGGGGTGGACAGATACGCAGTATTTT. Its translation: CASSLPGWTDTQYF.

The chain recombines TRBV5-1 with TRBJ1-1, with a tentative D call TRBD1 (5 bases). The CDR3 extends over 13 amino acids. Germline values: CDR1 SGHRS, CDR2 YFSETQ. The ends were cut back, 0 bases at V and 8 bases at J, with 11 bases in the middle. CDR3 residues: CASSLEGAGEAFF. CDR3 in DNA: TGCGCCAGCAGCTTGGAAGGGGCGGGGGAAGCTTTCTTT.

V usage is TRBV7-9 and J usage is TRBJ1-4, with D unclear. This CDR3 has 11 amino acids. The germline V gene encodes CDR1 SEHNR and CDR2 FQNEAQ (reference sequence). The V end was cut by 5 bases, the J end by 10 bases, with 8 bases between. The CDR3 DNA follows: TGTGCCAGCAGCCACCAGGCAAAACTGTTTTTT. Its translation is CASSHQAKLFF.

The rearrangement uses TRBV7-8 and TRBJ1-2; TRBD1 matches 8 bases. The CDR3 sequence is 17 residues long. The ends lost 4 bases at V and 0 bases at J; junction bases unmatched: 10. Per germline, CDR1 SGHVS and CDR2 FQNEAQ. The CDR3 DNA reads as TGTGCCAGCAGCTACCTCCGGGACAGGACAGCTAACTATGGCTACACCTTC. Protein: CASSYLRDRTANYGYTF. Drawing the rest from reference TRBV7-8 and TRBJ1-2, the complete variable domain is GAGVSQSPRYKVAKRGQDVALRCDPISGHVSLFWYQQALGQGPEFLTYFQNEAQLDKSGLPSDRFFAERPEGSVSTLKIQRTQQEDSAVYLCASSYLRDRTANYGYTFGSGTRLTVV.

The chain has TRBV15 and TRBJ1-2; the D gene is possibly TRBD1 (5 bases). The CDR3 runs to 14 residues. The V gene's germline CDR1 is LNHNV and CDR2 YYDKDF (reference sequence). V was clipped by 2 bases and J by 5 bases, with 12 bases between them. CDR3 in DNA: TGTGCCACCAGCAGACCCCCCGGACATTATGGCTACACCTTC. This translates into CATSRPPGHYGYTF.

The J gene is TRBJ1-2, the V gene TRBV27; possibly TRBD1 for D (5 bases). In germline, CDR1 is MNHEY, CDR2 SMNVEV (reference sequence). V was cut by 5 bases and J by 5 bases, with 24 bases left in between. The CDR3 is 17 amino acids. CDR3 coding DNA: TGTGCCAGCAGTCACCGCGGAGGGGCCTACCTAGAGTATGGCTACACCTTC. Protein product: CASSHRGGAYLEYGYTF.

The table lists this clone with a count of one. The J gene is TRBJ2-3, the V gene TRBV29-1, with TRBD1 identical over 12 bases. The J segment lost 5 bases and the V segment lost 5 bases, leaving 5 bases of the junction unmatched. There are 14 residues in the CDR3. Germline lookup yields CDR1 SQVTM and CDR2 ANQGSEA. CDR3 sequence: CSVLGTGGLDTQYF. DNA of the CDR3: TGCAGCGTTTTAGGGACAGGGGGCTTAGATACGCAGTATTTT.

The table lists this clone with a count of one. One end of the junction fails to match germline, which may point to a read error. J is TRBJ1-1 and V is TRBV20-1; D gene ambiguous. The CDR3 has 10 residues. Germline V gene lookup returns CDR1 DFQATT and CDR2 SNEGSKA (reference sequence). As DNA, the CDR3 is TGCAGTGCAAGAGAATCGGAAGCTTTCTTT. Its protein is CSARESEAFF.

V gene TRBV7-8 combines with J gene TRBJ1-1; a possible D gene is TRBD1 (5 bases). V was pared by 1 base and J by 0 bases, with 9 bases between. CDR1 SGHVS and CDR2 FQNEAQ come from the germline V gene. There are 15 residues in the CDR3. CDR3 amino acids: CASSLDGHLNTEAFF. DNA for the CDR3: TGTGCCAGCAGCTTAGATGGACACTTGAACACTGAAGCTTTCTTT.